Here is one TCR beta chain with its context. Its specificity is not known. This sample is drawn from a study of T cells expressing NK-cell markers. TCRdb reprocessed the 5' RACE reads and keeps a single row for each CDR3 protein, giving no DNA. The sample has under 200,000 distinct CDR3 sequences. Overall study results and limits: Similarly, these clonotypes led the CD3+CD56-NKG2C+ fraction as well in a few donors.

The sequencing sample was made of blood T cells: a sorted CD56 or NKG2C T cell subset, CD4+ or CD8+ T cells, or bulk PBMC T cells (not recorded which). This clonotype was obtained from a woman between 18 and 70 years old in good health.

The CDR3 is CAISTGTNSEQYF. The genes are TRBV10-3 and TRBJ2-7; checking the TCRdb D call of TRBD2 is not possible without DNA. Germline V gene sequence: CDR1 ENHRY, CDR2 SYGVKD. This CDR3 is built from 13 residues.